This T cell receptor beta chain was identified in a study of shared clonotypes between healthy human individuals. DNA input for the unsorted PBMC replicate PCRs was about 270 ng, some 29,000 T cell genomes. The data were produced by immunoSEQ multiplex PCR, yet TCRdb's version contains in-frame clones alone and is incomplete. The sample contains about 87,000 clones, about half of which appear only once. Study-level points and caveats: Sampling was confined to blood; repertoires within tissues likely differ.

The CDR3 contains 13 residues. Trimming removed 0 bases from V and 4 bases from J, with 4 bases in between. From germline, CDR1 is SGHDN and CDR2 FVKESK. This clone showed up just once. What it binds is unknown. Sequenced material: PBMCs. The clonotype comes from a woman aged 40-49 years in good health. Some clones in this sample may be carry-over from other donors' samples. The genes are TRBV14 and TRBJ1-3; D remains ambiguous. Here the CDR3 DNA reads TGTGCCAGCAGCCAAGACAGGGGAAACACCATATATTTT. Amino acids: CASSQDRGNTIYF.